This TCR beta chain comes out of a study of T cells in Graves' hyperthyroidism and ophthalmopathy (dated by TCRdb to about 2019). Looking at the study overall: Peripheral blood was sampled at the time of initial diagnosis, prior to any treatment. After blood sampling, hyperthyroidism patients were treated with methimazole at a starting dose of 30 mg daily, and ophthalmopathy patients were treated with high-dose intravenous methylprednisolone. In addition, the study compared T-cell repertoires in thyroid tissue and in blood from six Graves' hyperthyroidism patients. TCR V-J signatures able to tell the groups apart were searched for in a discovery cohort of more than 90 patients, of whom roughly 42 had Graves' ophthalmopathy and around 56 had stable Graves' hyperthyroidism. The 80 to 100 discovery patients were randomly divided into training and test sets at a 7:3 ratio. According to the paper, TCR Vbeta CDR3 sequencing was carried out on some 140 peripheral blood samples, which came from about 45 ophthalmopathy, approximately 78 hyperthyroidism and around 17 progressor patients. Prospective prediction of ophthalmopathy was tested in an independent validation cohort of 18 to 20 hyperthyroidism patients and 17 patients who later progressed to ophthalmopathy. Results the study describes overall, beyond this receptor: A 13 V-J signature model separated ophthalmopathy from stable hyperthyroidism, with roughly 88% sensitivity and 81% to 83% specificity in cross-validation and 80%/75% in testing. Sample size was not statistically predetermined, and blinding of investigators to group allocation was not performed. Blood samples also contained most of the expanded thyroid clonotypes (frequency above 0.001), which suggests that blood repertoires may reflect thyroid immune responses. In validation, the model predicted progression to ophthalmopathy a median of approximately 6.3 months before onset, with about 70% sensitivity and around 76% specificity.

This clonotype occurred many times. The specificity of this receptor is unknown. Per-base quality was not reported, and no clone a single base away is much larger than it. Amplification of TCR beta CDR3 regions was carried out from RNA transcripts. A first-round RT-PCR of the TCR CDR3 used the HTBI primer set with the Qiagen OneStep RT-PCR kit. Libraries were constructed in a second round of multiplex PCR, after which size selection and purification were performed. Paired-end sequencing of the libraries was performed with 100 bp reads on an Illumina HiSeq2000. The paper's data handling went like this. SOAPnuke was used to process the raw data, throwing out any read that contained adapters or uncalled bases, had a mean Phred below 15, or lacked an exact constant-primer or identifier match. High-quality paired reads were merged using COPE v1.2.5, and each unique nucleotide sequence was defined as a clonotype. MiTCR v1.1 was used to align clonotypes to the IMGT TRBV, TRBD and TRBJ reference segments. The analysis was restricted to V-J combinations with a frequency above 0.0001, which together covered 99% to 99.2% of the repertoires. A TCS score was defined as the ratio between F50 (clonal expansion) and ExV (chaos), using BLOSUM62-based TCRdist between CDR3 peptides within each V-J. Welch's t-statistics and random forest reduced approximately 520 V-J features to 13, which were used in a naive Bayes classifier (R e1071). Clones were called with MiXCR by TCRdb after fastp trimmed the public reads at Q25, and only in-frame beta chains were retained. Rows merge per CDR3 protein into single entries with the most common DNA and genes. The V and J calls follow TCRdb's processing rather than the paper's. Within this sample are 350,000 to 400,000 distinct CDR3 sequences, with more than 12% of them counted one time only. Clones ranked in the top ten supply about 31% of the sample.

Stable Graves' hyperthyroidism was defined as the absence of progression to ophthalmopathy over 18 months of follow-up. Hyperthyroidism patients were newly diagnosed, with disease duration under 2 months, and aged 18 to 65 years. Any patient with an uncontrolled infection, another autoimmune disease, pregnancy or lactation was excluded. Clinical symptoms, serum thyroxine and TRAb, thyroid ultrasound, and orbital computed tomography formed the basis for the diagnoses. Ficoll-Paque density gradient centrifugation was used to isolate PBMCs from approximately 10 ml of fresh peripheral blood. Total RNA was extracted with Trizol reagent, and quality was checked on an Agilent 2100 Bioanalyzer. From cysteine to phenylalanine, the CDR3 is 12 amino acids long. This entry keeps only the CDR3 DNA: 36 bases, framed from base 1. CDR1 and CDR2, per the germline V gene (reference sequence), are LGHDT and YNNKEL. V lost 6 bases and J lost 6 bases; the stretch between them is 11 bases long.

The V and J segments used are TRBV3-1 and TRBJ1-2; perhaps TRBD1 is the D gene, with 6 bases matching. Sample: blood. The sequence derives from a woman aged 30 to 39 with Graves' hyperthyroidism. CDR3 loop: CASSRTANGYTF. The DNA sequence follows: TGTGCCAGCAGTAGGACAGCCAATGGCTACACCTTC.